This is a list of T cell receptor beta chains from one sample in a study of T cell responses to AZD1222 COVID-19 vaccine. The repertoire was sequenced with immunoSEQ multiplex PCR; TCRdb's copy has only in-frame clones and lacks some. The repertoire has about 100,000 clones, 70% to 90% of them found once; the top ten carry roughly 6%. Sequencing used peripheral blood, obtained on day 0 of AZD1222 vaccination. Receptors were obtained from an adult in good health. The CDR3 runs from the conserved cysteine through the conserved F or W. D genes are given only for firm matches. Size values are once, few and many counts, or a class for expanded clones, and some rows have none.

>.|TRBJ2-2|TRBV6-6|.
CASSLTQPTGELFF
TGTGCCAGCAGCCTAACACAGCCCACCGGGGAGCTGTTTTTT
>.|TRBJ1-1|TRBV6-5|.
CASRAAPKNTEAFF
TGTGCCAGCAGAGCGGCCCCAAAGAACACTGAAGCTTTCTTT
>.|TRBJ2-7|TRBV4-1|.
CASSQLNNYEQYF
TGCGCCAGCAGCCAACTTAATAACTACGAGCAGTACTTC
>.|TRBJ1-2|TRBV29-1|once
CSVAEGTGGYTF
TGCAGCGTTGCAGAAGGCACTGGTGGCTACACCTTC
>TRBD1|TRBJ1-1|TRBV3-1/TRBV3-2|.
CASRADRGYGRAEAFF
TGTGCCAGCAGAGCCGACAGGGGGTATGGAAGGGCTGAAGCTTTCTTT
>TRBD1|TRBJ1-5|TRBV19|.
CASSIGQGAGGNQPQHF
TGTGCCAGTAGTATCGGACAGGGGGCAGGTGGGAATCAGCCCCAGCATTTT
>.|TRBJ1-4|TRBV5-6|.
CASSFGERVEKLFF
TGTGCCAGCAGCTTCGGGGAAAGGGTTGAAAAACTGTTTTTT
>.|TRBJ1-5|TRBV19|.
CASSIVATDYQPQHF
TGTGCCAGTAGTATAGTGGCGACAGATTATCAGCCCCAGCATTTT
>.|TRBJ2-7|TRBV7-6|.
CASSQGHLSYEQYF
TGTGCCAGCAGCCAGGGACATCTATCCTACGAGCAGTACTTC
>.|TRBJ2-6|TRBV15|.
CATSSSGGRLIAGANVLTF
TGTGCCACCAGCAGCTCAGGTGGGCGTTTGATCGCTGGGGCCAACGTCCTGACTTTC